The entry below gives a single T cell receptor beta chain sequence along with its context. The antigen is not known. TCRdb's table, derived via immunoSEQ multiplex PCR, lists solely in-frame clones and lacks some. The table lists 90,000 to 110,000 clones, around nine tenths of them singletons, with about 2% in the top ten. From the approximately 120-subject validation cohort, which was separate from the roughly 680-subject first cohort, the donors were drawn. This specimen comes from a study of cytomegalovirus exposure and HLA in healthy donors. Study details: It was reported in a later analysis that the approximately 120 validation repertoires used the same platform as the approximately 670 first-cohort repertoires. Findings of the study overall: The classifier reportedly diagnosed cytomegalovirus status with high specificity and sensitivity.

This CDR3 has 11 residues. Germline V CDR1 and CDR2: GTSNPN, SVGIG (reference sequence). Sequences were obtained from PBMCs. The clonotype originates from a woman between 18 and 29 years old in good health and CMV-seronegative. The chain recombines TRBV30 with TRBJ1-4; maybe TRBD1 (5 bases). CDR3 nucleotide sequence: TGTGCTACCACAGGAGGGGAAAAACTGTTTTTT. Translating it yields CATTGGEKLFF. Complete variable domain (other parts from reference TRBV30 and TRBJ1-4): SQTIHQWPATLVQPVGSPLSLECTVEGTSNPNLYWYRQAAGRGLQLLFYSVGIGQISSEVPQNLSASRPQDRQFILSSKKLLLSDSGFYLCATTGGEKLFFGSGTQLSVL.